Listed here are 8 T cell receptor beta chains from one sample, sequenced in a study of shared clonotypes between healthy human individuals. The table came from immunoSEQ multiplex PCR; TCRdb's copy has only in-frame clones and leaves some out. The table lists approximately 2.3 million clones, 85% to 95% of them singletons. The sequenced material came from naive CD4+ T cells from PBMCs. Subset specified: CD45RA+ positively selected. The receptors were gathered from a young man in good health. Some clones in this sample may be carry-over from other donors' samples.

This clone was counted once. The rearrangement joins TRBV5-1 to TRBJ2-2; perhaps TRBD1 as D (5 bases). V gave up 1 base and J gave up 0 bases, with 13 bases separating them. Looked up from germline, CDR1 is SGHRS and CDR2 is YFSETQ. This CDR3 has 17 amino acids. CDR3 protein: CASSLLPAGTNTGELFF. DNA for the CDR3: TGCGCCAGCAGCTTGTTACCGGCAGGGACGAACACCGGGGAGCTGTTTTTT.

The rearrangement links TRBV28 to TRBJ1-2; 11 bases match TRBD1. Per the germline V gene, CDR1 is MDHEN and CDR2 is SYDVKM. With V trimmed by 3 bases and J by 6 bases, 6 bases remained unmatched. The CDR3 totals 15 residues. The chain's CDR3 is CASSFRTGGVDGYTF. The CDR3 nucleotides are TGTGCCAGCAGTTTTAGGACAGGGGGCGTGGATGGCTACACCTTC.

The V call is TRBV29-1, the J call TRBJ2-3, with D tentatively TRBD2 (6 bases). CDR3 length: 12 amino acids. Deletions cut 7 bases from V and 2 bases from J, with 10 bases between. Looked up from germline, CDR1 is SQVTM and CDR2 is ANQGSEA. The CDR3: CSAGLITDTQYF. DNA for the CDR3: TGCAGCGCGGGACTTATCACAGATACGCAGTATTTT.

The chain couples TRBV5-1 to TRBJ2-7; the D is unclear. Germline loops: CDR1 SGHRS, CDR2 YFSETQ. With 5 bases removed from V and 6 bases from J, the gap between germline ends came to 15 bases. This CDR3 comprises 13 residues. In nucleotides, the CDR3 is TGCGCCAGCAGACCTGACGTTACGGCCGAGCAGTACTTC. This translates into CASRPDVTAEQYF.

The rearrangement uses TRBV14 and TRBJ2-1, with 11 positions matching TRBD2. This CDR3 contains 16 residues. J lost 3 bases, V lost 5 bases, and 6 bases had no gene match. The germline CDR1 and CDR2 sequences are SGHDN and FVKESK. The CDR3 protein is CASSTRLAGRYNEQFF. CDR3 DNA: TGTGCCAGCAGCACAAGACTAGCGGGACGCTACAATGAGCAGTTCTTC.

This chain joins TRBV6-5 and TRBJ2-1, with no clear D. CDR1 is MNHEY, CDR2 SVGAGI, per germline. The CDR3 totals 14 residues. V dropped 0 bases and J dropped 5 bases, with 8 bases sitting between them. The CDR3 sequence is CASSYSYSDNEQFF. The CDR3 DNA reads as TGTGCCAGCAGTTACTCGTACTCTGACAATGAGCAGTTCTTC.

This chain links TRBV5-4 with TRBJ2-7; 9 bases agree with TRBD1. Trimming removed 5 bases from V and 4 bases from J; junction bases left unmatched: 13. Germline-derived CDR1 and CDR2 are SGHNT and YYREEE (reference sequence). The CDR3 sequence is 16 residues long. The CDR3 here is CASSLTGTGSQYEQYF. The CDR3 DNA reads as TGTGCCAGCAGTTTGACCGGGACAGGGAGCCAATACGAGCAGTACTTC.

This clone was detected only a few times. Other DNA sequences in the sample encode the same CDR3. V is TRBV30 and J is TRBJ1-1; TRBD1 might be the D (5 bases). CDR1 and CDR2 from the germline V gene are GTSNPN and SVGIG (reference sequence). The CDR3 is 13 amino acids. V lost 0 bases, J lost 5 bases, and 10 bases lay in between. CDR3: CAWSVQGRTEAFF. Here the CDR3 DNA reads TGTGCCTGGAGTGTTCAGGGACGGACTGAAGCTTTCTTT.